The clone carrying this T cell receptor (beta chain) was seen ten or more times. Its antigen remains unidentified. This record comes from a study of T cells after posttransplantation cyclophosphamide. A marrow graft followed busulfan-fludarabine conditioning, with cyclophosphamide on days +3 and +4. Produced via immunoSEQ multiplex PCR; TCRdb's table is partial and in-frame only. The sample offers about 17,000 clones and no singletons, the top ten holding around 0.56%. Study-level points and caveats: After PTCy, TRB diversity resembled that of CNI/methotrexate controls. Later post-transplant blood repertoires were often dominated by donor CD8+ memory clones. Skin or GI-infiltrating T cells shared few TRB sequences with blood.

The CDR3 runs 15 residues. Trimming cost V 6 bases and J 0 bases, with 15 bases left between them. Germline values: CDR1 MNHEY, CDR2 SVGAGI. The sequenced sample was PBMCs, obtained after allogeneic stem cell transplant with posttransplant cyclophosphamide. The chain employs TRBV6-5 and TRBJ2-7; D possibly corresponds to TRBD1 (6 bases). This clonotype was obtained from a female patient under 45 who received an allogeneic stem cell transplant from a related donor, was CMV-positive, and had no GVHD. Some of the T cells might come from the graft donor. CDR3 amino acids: CASRTGAGPSYEQYF. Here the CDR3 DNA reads TGTGCCAGCAGGACAGGAGCCGGACCCTCCTACGAGCAGTACTTC.